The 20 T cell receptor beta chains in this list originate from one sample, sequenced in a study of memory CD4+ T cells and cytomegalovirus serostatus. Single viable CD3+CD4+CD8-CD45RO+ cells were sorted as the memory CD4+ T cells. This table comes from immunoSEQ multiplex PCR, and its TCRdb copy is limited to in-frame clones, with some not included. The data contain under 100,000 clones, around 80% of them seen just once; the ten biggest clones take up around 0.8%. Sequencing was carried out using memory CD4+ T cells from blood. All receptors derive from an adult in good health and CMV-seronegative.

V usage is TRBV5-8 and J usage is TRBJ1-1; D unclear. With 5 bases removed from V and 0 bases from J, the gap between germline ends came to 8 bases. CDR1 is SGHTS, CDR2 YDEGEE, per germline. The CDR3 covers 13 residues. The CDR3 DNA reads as TGTGCCAGCAGAAGAAGTATGAACACTGAAGCTTTCTTT. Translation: CASRRSMNTEAFF.

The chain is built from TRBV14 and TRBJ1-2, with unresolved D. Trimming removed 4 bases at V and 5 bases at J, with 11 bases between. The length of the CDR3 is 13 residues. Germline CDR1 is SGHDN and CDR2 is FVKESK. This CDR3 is CASSRQGMYGYTF. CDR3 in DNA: TGTGCCAGCAGCCGCCAAGGGATGTATGGCTACACCTTC.

CDR3 nucleotides: TGCGCCAGCAGCACCGCCGACACCGGGGAGCTGTTTTTT. Translation gives CASSTADTGELFF. This chain uses TRBV5-1 with TRBJ2-2; no clear D. The CDR3 has 13 residues. CDR1 and CDR2 (germline): SGHRS, YFSETQ. The germline V and J ends were trimmed by 4 bases and 3 bases, with 7 bases remaining between them.

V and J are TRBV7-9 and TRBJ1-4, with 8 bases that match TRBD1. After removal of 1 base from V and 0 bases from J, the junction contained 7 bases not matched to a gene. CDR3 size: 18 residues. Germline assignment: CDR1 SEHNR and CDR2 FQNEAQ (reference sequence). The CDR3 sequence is CASSLGVTGETTNEKLFF. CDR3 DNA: TGTGCCAGCAGCTTAGGTGTGACAGGGGAGACAACTAATGAAAAACTGTTTTTT.

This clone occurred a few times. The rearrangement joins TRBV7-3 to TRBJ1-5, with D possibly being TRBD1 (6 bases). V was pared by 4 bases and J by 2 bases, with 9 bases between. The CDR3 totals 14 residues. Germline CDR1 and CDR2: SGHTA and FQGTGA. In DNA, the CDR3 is TGTGCCAGCAGCTCGACAGGTGGCAATCAGCCCCAGCATTTT. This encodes CASSSTGGNQPQHF.

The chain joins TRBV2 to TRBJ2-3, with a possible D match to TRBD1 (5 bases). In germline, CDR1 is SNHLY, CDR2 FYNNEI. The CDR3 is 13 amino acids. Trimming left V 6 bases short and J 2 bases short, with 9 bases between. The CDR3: CASSTGSTDTQYF. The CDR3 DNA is TGTGCCAGCAGCACAGGTTCCACAGATACGCAGTATTTT.

CDR3 nucleotide sequence: TGTGCCTGGAGTGGTCACAGGGATCAGCCCCAGCATTTT. It encodes CAWSGHRDQPQHF. V gene TRBV30 combines with J gene TRBJ1-5, with D maybe TRBD1 (6 bases). The CDR3 contains 13 residues. CDR1 is GTSNPN, CDR2 SVGIG, per germline (reference sequence). V shed 1 base and J shed 5 bases, with 9 bases lying between them.

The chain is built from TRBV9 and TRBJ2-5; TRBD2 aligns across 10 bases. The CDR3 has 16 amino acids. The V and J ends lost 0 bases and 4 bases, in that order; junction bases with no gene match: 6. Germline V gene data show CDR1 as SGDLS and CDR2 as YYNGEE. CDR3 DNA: TGTGCCAGCAGCGTAGGCACTAGCGGGGTGGCAGAGACCCAGTACTTC. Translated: CASSVGTSGVAETQYF.

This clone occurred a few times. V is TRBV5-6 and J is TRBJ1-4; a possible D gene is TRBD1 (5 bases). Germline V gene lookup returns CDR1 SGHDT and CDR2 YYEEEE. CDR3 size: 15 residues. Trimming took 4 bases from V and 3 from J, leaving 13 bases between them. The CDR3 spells CASSGRGAANEKLFF. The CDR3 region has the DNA TGTGCCAGCAGCGGGAGAGGGGCAGCTAATGAAAAACTGTTTTTT.

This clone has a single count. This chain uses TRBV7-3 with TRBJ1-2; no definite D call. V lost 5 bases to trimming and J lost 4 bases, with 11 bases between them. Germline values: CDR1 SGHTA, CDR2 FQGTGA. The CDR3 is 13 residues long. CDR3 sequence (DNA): TGTGCCAGCAGCGGACCCGGTCGCTATGGCTACACCTTC. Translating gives CASSGPGRYGYTF.

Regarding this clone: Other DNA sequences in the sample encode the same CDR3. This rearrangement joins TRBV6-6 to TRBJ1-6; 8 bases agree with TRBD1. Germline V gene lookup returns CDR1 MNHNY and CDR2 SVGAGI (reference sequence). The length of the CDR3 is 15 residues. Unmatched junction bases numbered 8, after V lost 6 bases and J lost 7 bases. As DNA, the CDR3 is TGTGCCAGCAGCTCCCCCGACAGGGGAAATTCACCCCTCCACTTT. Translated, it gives CASSSPDRGNSPLHF.

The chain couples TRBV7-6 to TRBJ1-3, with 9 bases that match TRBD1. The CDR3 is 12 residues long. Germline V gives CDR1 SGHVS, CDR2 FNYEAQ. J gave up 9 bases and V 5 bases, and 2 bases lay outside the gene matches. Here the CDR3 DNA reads TGTGCCAGCAGCGGGACAGGGATCACCATATATTTT. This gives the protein CASSGTGITIYF.

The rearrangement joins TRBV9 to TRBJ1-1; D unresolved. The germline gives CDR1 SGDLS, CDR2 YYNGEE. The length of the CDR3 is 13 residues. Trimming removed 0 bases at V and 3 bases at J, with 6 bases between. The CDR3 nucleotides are TGTGCCAGCAGCGTAGCCGGATACACTGAAGCTTTCTTT. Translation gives CASSVAGYTEAFF.

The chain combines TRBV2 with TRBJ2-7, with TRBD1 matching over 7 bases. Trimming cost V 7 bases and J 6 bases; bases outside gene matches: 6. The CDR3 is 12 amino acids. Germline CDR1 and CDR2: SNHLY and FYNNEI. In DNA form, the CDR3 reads TGTGCCAGCACTAGACAGGGACGCGAGCAGTACTTC. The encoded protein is CASTRQGREQYF. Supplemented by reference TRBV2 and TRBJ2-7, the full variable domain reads EPEVTQTPSHQVTQMGQEVILRCVPISNHLYFYWYRQILGQKVEFLVSFYNNEISEKSEIFDDQFSVERPDGSNFTLKIRSTKLEDSAMYFCASTRQGREQYFGPGTRLTVT.

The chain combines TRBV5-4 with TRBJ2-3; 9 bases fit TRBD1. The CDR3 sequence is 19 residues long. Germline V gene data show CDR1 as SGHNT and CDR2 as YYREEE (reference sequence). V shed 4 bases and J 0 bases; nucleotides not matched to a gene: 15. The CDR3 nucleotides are TGTGCCAGCAGCGGCTCTAACAGGGGGCGAGTCCCTAGCACAGATACGCAGTATTTT. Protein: CASSGSNRGRVPSTDTQYF.

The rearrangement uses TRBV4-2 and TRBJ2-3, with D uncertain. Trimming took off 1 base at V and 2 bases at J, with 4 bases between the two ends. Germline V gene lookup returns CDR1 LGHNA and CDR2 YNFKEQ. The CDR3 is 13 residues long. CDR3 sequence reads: CASSQAHTDTQYF. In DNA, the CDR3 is TGTGCCAGCAGCCAAGCCCACACAGATACGCAGTATTTT.

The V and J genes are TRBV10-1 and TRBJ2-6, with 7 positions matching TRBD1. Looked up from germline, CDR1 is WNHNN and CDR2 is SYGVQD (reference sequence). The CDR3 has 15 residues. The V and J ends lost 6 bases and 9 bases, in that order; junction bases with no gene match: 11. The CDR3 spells CASSQGQPPSNVLTF. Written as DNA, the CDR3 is TGCGCCAGCAGCCAGGGACAGCCGCCGAGCAACGTCCTGACTTTC.

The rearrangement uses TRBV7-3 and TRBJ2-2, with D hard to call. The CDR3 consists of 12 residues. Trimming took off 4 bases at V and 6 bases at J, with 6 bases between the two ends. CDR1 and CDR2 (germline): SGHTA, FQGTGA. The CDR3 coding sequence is TGTGCCAGCAGCTCGGTGGCCGGGGAGCTGTTTTTT. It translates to CASSSVAGELFF.

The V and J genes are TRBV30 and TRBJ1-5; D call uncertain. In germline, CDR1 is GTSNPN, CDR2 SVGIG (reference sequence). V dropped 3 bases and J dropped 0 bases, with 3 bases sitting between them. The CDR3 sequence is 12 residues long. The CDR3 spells CAWRDSNQPQHF. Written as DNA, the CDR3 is TGTGCCTGGAGGGATAGCAATCAGCCCCAGCATTTT.

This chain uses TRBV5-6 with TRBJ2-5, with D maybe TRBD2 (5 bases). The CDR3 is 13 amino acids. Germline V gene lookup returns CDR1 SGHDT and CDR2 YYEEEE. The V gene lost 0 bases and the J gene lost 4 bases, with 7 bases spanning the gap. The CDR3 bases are TGTGCCAGCAGCTTGGCCCGGGGAGAGACCCAGTACTTC. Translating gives CASSLARGETQYF.